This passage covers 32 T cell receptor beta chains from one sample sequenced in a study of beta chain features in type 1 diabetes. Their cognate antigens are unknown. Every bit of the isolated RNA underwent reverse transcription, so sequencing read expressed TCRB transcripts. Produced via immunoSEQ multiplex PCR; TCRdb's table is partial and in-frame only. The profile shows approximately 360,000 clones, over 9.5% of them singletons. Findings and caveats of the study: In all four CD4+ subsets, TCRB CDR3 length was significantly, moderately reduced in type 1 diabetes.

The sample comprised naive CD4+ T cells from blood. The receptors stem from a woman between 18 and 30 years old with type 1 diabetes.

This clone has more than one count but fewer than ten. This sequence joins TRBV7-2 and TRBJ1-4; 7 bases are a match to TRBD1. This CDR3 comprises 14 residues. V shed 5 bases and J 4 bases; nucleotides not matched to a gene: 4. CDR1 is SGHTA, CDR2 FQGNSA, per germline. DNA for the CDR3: TGTGCCAGCAGCATGGGACAGCTTAATGAAAAACTGTTTTTT. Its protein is CASSMGQLNEKLFF.

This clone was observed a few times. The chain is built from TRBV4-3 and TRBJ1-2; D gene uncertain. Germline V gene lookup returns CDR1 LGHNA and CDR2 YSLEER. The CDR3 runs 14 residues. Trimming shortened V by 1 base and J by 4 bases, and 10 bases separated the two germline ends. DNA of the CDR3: TGCGCCAGCAGCCAAGCGGGGTCCGGCTATGGCTACACCTTC. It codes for CASSQAGSGYGYTF.

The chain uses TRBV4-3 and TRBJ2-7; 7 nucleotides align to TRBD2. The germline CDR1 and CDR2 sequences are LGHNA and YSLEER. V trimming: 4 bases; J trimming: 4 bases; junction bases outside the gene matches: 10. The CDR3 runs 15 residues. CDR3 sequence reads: CASSRLGGETYEQYF. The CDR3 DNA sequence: TGCGCCAGCAGCCGACTTGGGGGGGAAACTTACGAGCAGTACTTC.

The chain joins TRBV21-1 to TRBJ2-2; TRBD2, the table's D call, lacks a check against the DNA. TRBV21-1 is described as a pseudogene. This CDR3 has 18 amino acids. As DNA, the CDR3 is TGTGCCAGCACGGCCGAGATAGCGGGAAGGGGGGTGTCCGGGGAGCTGTTTTTT. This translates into CASTAEIAGRGVSGELFF.

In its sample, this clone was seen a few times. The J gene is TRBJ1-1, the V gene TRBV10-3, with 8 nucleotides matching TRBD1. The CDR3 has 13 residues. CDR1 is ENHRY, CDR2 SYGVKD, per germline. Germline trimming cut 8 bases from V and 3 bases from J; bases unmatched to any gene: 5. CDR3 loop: CAIGGQGHTEAFF. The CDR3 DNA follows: TGTGCCATCGGAGGACAGGGACACACTGAAGCTTTCTTT.

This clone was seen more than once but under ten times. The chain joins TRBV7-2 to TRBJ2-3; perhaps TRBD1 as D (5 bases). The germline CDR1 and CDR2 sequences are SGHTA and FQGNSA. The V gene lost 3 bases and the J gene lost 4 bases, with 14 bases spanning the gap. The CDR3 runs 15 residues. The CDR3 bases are TGTGCCAGCAGCTTGATAGGCCCGACAGCAGATACGCAGTATTTT. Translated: CASSLIGPTADTQYF.

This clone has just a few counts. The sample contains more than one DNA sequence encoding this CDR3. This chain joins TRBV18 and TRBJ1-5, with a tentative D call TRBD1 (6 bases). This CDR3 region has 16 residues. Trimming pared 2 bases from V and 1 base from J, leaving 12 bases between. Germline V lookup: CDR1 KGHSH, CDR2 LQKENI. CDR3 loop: CASSPGTGISNQPQHF. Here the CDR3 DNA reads TGTGCCAGCTCACCAGGAACAGGGATCAGCAATCAGCCCCAGCATTTT.

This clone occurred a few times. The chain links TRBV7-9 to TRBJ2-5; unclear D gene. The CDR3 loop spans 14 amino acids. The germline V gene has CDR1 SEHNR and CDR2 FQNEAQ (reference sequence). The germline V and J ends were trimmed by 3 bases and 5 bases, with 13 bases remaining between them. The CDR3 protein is CASSFDSRRETQYF. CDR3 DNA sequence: TGTGCCAGCAGCTTCGATTCACGGCGGGAGACCCAGTACTTC. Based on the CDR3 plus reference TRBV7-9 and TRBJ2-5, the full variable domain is DTGVSQNPRHKITKRGQNVTFRCDPISEHNRLYWYRQTLGQGPEFLTYFQNEAQLEKSRLLSDRFSAERPKGSFSTLEIQRTEQGDSAMYLCASSFDSRRETQYFGPGTRLLVL.

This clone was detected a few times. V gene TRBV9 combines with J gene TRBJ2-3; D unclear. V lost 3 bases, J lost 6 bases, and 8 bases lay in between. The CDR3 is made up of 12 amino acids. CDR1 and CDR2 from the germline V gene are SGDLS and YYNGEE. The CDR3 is CASSAVGDTQYF. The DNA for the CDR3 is TGTGCCAGCAGCGCCGTCGGGGATACGCAGTATTTT.

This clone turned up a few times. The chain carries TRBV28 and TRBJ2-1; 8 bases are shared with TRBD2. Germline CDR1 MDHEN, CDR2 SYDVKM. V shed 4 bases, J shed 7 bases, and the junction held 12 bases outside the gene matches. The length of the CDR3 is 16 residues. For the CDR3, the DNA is TGTGCCAGCAGTTCTCCGACTAGCGAGAACTTAAATGAGCAGTTCTTC. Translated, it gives CASSSPTSENLNEQFF.

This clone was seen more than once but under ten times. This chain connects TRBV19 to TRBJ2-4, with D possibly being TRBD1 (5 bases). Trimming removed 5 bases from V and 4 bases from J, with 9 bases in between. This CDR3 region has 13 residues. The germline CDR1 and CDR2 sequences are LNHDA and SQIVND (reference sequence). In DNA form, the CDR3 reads TGTGCCAGTAGTTCGAACAGGAAAAACATTCAGTACTTC. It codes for CASSSNRKNIQYF. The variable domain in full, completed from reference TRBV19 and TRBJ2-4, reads DGGITQSPKYLFRKEGQNVTLSCEQNLNHDAMYWYRQDPGQGLRLIYYSQIVNDFQKGDIAEGYSVSREKKESFPLTVTSAQKNPTAFYLCASSSNRKNIQYFGAGTRLSVL.

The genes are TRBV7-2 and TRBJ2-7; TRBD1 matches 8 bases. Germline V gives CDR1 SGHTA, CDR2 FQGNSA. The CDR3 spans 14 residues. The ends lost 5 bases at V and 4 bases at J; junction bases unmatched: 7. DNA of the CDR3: TGTGCCAGCAGCGGACAGGGTGGAGGTTACGAGCAGTACTTC. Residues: CASSGQGGGYEQYF.

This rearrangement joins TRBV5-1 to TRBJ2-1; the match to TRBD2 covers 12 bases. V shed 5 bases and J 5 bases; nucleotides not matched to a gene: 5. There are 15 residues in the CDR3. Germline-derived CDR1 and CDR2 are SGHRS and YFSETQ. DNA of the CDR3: TGCGCCAGCAGGCCCGGACTAGCGGGGAACAATGAGCAGTTCTTC. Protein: CASRPGLAGNNEQFF. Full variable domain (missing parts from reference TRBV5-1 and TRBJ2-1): KAGVTQTPRYLIKTRGQQVTLSCSPISGHRSVSWYQQTPGQGLQFLFEYFSETQRNKGNFPGRFSGRQFSNSRSEMNVSTLELGDSALYLCASRPGLAGNNEQFFGPGTRLTVL.

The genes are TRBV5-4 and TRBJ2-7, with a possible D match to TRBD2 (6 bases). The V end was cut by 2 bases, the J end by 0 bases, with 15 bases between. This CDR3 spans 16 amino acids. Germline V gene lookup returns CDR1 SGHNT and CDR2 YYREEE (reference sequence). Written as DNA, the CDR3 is TGTGCCAGCAGCTTAGCTAGAGGGACTCCCTCCTACGAGCAGTACTTC. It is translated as CASSLARGTPSYEQYF.

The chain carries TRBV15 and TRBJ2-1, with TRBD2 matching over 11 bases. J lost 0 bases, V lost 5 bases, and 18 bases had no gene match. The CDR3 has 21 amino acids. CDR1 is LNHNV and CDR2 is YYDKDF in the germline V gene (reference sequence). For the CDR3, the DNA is TGTGCCACCAGCTGGAAAAAACCGGGACTAGCGGTTATAAGCTCCTACAATGAGCAGTTCTTC. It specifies CATSWKKPGLAVISSYNEQFF.

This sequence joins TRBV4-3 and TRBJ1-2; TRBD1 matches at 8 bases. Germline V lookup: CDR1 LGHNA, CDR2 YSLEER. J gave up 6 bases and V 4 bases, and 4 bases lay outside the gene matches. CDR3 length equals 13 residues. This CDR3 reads CASSPDRVDGYTF. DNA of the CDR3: TGCGCCAGCAGCCCGGACAGGGTGGATGGCTACACCTTC.

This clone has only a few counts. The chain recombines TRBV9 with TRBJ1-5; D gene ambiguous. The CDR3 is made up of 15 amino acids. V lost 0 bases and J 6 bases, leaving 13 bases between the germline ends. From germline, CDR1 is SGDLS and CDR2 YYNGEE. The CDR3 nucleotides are TGTGCCAGCAGCGTAGGTCCGGAGCGGTCTCAGCCCCAGCATTTT. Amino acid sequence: CASSVGPERSQPQHF.

CDR3 in amino acids: CASSLGGARQPQHF. CDR3 nucleotides: TGTGCCAGCAGTTTAGGGGGGGCGCGTCAGCCCCAGCATTTT. The rearrangement uses TRBV28 and TRBJ1-5; D perhaps matches TRBD1 (6 bases). The CDR3 sequence is 14 residues long. Germline values: CDR1 MDHEN, CDR2 SYDVKM. V lost 2 bases to trimming and J lost 6 bases, with 11 bases between them.

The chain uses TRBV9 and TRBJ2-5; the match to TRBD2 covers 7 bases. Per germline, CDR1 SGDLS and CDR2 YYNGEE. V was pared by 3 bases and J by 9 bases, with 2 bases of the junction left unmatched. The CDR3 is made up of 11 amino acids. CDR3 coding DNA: TGTGCCAGCAGCGCCGGACTAGCCCAGTACTTC. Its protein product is CASSAGLAQYF. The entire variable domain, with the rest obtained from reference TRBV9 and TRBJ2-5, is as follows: DSGVTQTPKHLITATGQRVTLRCSPRSGDLSVYWYQQSLDQGLQFLIQYYNGEERAKGNILERFSAQQFPDLHSELNLSSLELGDSALYFCASSAGLAQYFGPGTRLLVL.

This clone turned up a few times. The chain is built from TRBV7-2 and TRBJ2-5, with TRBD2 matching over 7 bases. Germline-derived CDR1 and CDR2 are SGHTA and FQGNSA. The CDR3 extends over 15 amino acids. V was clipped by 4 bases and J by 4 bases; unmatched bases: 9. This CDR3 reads CASSSERGGGETQYF. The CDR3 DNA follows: TGTGCCAGCAGCTCCGAGCGGGGTGGTGGAGAGACCCAGTACTTC.

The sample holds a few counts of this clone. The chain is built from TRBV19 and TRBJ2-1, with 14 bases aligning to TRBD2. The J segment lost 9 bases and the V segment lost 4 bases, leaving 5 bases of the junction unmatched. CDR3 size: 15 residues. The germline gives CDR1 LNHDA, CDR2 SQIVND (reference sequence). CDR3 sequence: CASSSGLAGGGEQFF. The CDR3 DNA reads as TGTGCCAGTAGTAGCGGACTAGCGGGAGGCGGTGAGCAGTTCTTC.

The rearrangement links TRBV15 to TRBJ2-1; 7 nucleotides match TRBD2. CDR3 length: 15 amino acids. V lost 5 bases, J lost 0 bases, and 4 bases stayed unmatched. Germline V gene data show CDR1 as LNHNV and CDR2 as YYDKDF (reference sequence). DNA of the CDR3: TGTGCCACCAGCGCTCGGGGGGACTCCTACAATGAGCAGTTCTTC. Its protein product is CATSARGDSYNEQFF.

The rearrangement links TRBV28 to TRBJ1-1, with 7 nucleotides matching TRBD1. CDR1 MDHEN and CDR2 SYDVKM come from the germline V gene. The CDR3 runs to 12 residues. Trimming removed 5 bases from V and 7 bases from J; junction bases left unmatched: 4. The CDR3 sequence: CASSRGQLEAFF. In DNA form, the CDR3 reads TGTGCCAGCAGTCGGGGACAGCTTGAAGCTTTCTTT.

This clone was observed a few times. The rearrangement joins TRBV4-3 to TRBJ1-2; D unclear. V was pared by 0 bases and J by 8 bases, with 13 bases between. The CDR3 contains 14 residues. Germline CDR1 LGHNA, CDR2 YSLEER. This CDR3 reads CASSQEFEALGYTF. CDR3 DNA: TGCGCCAGCAGCCAAGAGTTTGAAGCCTTGGGCTACACCTTC.

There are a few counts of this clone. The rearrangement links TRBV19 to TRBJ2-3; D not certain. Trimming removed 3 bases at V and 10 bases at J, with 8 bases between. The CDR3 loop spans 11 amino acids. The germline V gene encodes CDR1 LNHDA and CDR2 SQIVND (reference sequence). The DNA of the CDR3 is TGTGCCAGTAGTATTGTAGGAGCGCAGTATTTT. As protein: CASSIVGAQYF.

CDR3 in amino acids: CASSPGTEEKEQYF. DNA for the CDR3: TGTGCCAGCTCACCAGGGACAGAGGAAAAAGAGCAGTACTTC. The chain uses TRBV18 and TRBJ2-7; TRBD1 aligns across 7 bases. The germline gives CDR1 KGHSH, CDR2 LQKENI. V shed 2 bases, J shed 7 bases, and the junction held 8 bases outside the gene matches. CDR3 size: 14 residues.

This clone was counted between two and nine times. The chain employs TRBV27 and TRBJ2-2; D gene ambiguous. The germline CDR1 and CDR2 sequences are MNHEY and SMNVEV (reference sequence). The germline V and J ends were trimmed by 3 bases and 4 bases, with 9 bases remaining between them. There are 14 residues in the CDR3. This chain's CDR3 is CASSLVYGTGELFF. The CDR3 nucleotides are TGTGCCAGCAGTTTGGTCTATGGCACCGGGGAGCTGTTTTTT.

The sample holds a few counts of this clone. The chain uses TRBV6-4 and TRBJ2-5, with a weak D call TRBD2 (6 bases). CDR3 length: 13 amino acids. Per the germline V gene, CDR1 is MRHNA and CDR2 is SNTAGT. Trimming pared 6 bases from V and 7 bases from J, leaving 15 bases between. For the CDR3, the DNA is TGTGCCAGCAGCCAGGACTGGAGGGGGACCCAGTACTTC. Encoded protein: CASSQDWRGTQYF.

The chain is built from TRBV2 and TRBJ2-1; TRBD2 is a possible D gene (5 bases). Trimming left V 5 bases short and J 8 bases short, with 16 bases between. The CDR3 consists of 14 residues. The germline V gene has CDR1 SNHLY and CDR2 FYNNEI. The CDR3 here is CASSRLAPGYEQFF. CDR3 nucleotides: TGTGCCAGCAGTCGGCTAGCCCCCGGGTATGAGCAGTTCTTC.

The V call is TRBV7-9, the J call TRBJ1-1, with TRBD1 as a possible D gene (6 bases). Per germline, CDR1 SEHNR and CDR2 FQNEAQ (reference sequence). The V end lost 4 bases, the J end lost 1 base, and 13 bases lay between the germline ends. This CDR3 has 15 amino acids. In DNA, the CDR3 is TGTGCCAGCAGCTCTCAGGGGTGGGAGAACACTGAAGCTTTCTTT. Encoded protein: CASSSQGWENTEAFF.

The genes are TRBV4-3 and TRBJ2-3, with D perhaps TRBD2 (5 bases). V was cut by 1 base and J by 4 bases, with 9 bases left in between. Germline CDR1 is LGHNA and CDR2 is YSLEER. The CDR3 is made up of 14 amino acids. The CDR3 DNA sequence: TGCGCCAGCAGCCAAGTCAAGGAGGCAGATACGCAGTATTTT. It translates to CASSQVKEADTQYF.

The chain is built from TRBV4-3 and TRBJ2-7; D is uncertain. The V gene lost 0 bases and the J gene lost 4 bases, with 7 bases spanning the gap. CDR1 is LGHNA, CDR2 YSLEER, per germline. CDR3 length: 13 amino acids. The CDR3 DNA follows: TGCGCCAGCAGCCAAGATCTCCAGTACGAGCAGTACTTC. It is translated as CASSQDLQYEQYF.